This T cell receptor (beta chain) was profiled in a study of cytotoxic CD8 clonotypes in ibrutinib-treated CLL. With regard to this clone: The antigen remains unidentified.

Overall study results and limits: Patients showed higher baseline clonality than age-matched healthy donors, and it tracked circulating CD8+ T-cell counts. Sustained-remission patients were sampled at one set of times and progressing patients at different ones.

The sequencing depth, 1 in 200,000 to 1 in 1 million T cells, was the target. Sequencing used immunoSEQ multiplex PCR; TCRdb keeps in-frame clones, though not all of them. Counted here are 150,000 to 200,000 clones, roughly 88% occurring once; the ten biggest clones make up over 2.5%. Extraction of around 2 micrograms of genomic DNA from cryopreserved PBMCs supplied material for TCR beta libraries. This specimen consisted of PBMCs, obtained at disease progression, from a patient treated with ibrutinib. The source of this sequence is a human donor with chronic lymphocytic leukemia.

The CDR3 DNA reads TGCAGTGCTAGTAAGGAGAATGAGCAGTTCTTC. Amino acids: CSASKENEQFF. The chain couples TRBV20-1 to TRBJ2-1, with D unclear. The CDR3 contains 11 residues. The germline V gene has CDR1 DFQATT and CDR2 SNEGSKA (reference sequence). The V and J ends lost 3 bases and 7 bases respectively, with 7 bases between them.